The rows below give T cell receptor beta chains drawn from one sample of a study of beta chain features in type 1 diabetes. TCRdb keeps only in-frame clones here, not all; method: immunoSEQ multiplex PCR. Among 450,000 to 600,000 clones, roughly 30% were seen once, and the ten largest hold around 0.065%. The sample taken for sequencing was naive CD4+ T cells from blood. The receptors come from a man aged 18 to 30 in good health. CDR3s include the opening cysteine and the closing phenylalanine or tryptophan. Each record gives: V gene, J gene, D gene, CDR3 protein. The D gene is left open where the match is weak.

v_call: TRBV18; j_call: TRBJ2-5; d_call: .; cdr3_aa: CASSPVQAADQETQYF
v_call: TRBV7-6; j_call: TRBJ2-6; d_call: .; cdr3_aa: CASSLGSGANVLTF
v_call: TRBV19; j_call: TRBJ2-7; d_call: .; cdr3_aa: CASSIESGYEQYF
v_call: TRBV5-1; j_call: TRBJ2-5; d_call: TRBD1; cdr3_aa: CASSGQARETQYF
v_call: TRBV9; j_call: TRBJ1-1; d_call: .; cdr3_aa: CASSVEAGKEAFF
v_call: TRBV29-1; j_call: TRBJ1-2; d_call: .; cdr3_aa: CSVVNWRDYGYTF
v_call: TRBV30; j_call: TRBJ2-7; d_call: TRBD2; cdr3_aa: CAWSVRLAGGVEQYF
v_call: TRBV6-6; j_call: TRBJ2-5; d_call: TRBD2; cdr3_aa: CASSYFLAGEGETQYF
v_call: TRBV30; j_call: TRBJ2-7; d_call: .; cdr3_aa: CAWSVPPVTYEQYF
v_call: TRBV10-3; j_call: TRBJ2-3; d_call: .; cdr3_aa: CAISGGNGADTQYF
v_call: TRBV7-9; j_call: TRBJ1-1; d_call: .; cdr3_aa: CASSPEWLNTEAFF